The rows below give T cell receptor beta chains drawn from one sample of a study of cytomegalovirus exposure and HLA in healthy donors. Sequencing was performed with immunoSEQ multiplex PCR; in TCRdb, only in-frame clones are kept and a portion is missing. The sample has around 70,000 clones, 78% seen once. The material sequenced was PBMCs. The receptors originated from a woman between 35 and 50 years old in good health and CMV-seropositive. Both conserved end residues are part of each CDR3.

V gene	J gene	CDR3 protein
TRBV5-1	TRBJ2-1	CASSSPGTNYNEQFF
TRBV28	TRBJ2-3	CASSLWGTSGGTDTQYF
TRBV6-5	TRBJ1-6	CASSFRHGDSPLHF
TRBV15	TRBJ2-1	CATSALRGRLRNEQFF
TRBV6-5	TRBJ2-2	CASSSFRGSDTGELFF
TRBV9	TRBJ1-1	CASSVLTGVSTEAFF
TRBV7-9	TRBJ2-1	CASRPVRSSYNEQFF
TRBV4-1	TRBJ1-1	CASSEHRGLSNTEAFF
TRBV11-3	TRBJ2-7	CASSFSPGGEQYF
TRBV28	TRBJ1-4	CASSLGGWSEKLFF
TRBV9	TRBJ1-6	CASSVVDGGDSPLHF
TRBV29-1	TRBJ1-5	CSVQGENSNQPQHF
TRBV28	TRBJ2-3	CASSSTVRGSTQYF
TRBV4-1	TRBJ2-1	CASSRWGQPRSYNEQFF
TRBV7-8	TRBJ1-6	CASSWTLRDSPLHF
TRBV5-4	TRBJ1-1	CASSLGGGQGVGAFF
TRBV4-2	TRBJ1-5	CASSRDRDQPQHF
TRBV19	TRBJ2-2	CASILTGEWTGELFF
TRBV7-2	TRBJ2-3	CASSLEWTSGVGTDTQYF
TRBV18	TRBJ1-5	CASSATGSENQPQHF
TRBV5-1	TRBJ1-2	CASSSTTGGTYGYTF
TRBV28	TRBJ2-7	CASSAASSYEQYF
TRBV6-4	TRBJ1-2	CASSAEGGNGYTF
TRBV11-2	TRBJ2-3	CASSKGTSGGAFPDTQYF
TRBV28	TRBJ2-2	CASSSGTGWTGELFF
TRBV7-2	TRBJ1-1	CASSLVVRGNTEAFF
TRBV28	TRBJ2-3	CASSRTGTDTQYF
TRBV28	TRBJ1-2	CASSFMLGRQANYGYTF
TRBV5-4	TRBJ1-2	CASSLLGQGGGYTF
TRBV4-1	TRBJ2-1	CASSRLAGDHNEQFF
TRBV7-7	TRBJ2-2	CASSQLREGGELFF
TRBV7-2	TRBJ2-5	CASSTNQGVAETQYF
TRBV6-6	TRBJ2-5	CASRSLGPQETQYF
TRBV4-3	TRBJ1-2	CASSQETRRGYGYTF
TRBV6-1	TRBJ2-7	CASSEYSHGSEQYF
TRBV5-4	.	CASSLDLAGPYEQYF
TRBV5-1	TRBJ2-5	CASGNPTGSETQYF
TRBV4-2	TRBJ2-7	CASSRLGTSGSYEQYF
TRBV5-4	.	CASSFRAQGETQYF
TRBV9	TRBJ1-2	CASSIEDRTYGYTF
TRBV27	TRBJ2-7	CASRWRGGEQYF
TRBV15	TRBJ2-3	CATSRDRYDTQYF
TRBV18	TRBJ2-7	CASSPGTGYYEQYF
TRBV11-1	TRBJ2-5	CASSPGARETQYF
TRBV30	TRBJ1-3	CAWSGQGYTIYF
TRBV18	TRBJ2-7	CASSPGTATSYEQYF
TRBV6-6	TRBJ1-6	CASSYRGQGNNSPLHF
TRBV6-6	TRBJ2-1	CASSLTSGGRGNEQFF